This T cell receptor beta chain was captured by sequencing in a study of vaccination and CD4 T cells after COVID-19. For the study at large: For post-vaccine samples, collection took place a median approximately 77 days after dose two, ranging from 14 to 241.

Study-wide results and limits: The authors identified 304 of 307 vaccine-specific clones in convalescent patients as spike mono-reactive. Of the reactive clones in convalescent patients, a median about 90% showed up only post-vaccination.

Oncomine TCR Beta short-read sequencing was applied to DNA from cultured CD4+ T cells. It was cultured CD4+ T cells from which genomic DNA was extracted. TCRdb recomputed calls from the PCR reads with MiXCR, one row per CDR3 protein. The table has around 20,000 distinct CDR3 sequences, about 56% seen once; the top ten hold 7.2%. Details on this clonotype: Its specificity is unknown.

The germline gives CDR1 SGHTA, CDR2 FQGTGA. V lost 5 bases, J lost 3 bases, and 10 bases lay in between. There are 13 residues in the CDR3. Treatment in this sample: roughly ten-day PBMC culture with coronavirus spike peptide pools or control peptides (ViraFEST assay). The chain uses TRBV7-3 and TRBJ1-2, with D possibly being TRBD1 (6 bases). The sequenced sample was CD4+ T cells from blood, cultured in vitro, obtained before SARS-CoV-2 vaccination. This receptor was obtained from a human donor who had recovered from COVID-19. The CDR3 region has the DNA TGTGCCAGCAGCCCAAAGGGGGACTATGGCTACACCTTC. Translated, it gives CASSPKGDYGYTF.